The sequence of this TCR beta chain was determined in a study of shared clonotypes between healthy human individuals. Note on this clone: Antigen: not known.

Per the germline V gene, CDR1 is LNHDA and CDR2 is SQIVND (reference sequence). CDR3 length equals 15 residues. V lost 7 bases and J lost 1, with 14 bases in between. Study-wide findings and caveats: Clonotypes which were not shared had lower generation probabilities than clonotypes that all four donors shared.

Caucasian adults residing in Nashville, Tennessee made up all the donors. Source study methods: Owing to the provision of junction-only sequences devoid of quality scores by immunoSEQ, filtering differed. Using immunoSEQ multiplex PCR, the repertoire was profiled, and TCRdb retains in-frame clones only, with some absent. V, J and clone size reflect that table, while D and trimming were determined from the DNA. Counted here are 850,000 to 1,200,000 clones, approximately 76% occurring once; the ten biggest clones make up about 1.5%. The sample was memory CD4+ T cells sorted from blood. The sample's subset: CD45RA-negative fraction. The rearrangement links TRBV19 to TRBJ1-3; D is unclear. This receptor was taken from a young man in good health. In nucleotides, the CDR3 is TGTGCCAGTACCAAAGACACGTTTTCTGGAAACACCATATATTTT. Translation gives CASTKDTFSGNTIYF.